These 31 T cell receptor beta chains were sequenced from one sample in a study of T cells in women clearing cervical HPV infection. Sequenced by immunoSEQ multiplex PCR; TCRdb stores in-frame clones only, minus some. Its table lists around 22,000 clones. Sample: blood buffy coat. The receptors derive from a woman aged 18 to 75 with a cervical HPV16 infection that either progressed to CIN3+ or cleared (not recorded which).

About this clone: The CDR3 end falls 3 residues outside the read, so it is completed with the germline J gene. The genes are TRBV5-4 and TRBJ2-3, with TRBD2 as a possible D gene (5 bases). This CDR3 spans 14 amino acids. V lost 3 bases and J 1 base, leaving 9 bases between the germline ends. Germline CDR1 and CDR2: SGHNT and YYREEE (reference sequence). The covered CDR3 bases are TGTGCCAGCAGCTCTGCCGGGGGCACAGATACG. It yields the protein CASSSAGGTDT. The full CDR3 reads CASSSAGGTDTQYF.

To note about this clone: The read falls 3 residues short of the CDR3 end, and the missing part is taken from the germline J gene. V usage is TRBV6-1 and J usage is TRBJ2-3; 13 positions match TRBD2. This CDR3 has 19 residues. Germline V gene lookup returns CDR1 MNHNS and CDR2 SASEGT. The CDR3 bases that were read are TGTGCCAGCAGCGAAACCCGGGGACTAGCGGGGTCGTACCAAGAGACG. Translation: CASSETRGLAGSYQET. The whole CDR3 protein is CASSETRGLAGSYQETQYF.

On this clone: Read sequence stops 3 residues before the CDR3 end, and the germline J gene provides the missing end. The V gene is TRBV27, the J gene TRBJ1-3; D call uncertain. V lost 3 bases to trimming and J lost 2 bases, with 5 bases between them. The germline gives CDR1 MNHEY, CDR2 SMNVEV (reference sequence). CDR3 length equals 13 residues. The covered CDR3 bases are TGTGCCAGCAGTTTTATCGCTGGAAACACC. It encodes CASSFIAGNT. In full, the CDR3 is CASSFIAGNTIYF.

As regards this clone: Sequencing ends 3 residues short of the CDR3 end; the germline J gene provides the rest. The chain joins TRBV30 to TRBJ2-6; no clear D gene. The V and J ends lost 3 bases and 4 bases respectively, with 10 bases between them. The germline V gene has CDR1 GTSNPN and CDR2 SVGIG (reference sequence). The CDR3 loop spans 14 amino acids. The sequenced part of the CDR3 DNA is TGTGCCTGGAGCGATGAACAGGGGGCCAACGTC. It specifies CAWSDEQGANV. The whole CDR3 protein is CAWSDEQGANVLTF.

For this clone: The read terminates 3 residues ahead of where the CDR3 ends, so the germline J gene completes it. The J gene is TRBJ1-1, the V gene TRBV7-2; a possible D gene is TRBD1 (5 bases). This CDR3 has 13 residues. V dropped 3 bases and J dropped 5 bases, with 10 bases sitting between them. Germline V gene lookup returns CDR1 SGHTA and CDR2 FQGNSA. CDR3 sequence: CASSFQGRTEAFF. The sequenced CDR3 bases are TGTGCCAGCAGCTTTCAGGGTCGAACTGAA.

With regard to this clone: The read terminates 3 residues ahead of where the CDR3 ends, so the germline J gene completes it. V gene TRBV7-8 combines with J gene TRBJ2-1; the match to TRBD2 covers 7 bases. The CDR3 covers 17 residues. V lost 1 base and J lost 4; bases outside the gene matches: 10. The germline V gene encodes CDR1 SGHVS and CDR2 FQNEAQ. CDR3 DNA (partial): TGTGCCAGCAGCTTAGGCCCAGCGGGGACTCCTTACAATGAG. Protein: CASSLGPAGTPYNE. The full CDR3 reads CASSLGPAGTPYNEQFF.

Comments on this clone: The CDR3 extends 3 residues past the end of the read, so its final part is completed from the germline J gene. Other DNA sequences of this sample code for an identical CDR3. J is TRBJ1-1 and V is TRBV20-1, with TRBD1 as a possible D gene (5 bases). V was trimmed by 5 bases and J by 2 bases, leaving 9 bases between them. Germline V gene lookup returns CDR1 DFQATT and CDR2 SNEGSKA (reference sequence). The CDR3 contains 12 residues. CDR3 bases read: TGCAGTGCTCTGGGGGGTAACACTGAA. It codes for CSALGGNTE. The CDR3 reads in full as CSALGGNTEAFF.

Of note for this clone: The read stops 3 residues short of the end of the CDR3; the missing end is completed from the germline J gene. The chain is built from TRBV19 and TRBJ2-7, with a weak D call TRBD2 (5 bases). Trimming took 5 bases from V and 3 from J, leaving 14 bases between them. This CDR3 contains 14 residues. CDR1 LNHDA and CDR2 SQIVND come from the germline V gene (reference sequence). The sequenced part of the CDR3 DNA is TGTGCCAGTAGTTTGGCTAGCTCCTACTACGAG. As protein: CASSLASSYYE. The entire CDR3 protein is CASSLASSYYEQYF.

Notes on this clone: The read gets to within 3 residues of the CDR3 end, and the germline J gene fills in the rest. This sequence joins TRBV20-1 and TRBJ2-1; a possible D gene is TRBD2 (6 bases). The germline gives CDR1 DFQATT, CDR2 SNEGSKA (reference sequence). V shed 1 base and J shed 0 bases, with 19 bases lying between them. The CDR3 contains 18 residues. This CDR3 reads CSARGINKGDFSYNEQFF. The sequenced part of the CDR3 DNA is TGCAGTGCTAGAGGGATTAATAAAGGGGACTTCTCCTACAATGAG.

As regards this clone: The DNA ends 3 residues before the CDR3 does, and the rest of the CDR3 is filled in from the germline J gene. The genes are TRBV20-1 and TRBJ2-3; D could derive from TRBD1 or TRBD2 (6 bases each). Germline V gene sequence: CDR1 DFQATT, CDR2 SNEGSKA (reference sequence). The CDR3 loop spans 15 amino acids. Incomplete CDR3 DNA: TGCAGTGCTAGAGATGTCACAGGGAGGAATCAGCCG. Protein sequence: CSARDVTGRNQP. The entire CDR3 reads CSARDVTGRNQPQYF.

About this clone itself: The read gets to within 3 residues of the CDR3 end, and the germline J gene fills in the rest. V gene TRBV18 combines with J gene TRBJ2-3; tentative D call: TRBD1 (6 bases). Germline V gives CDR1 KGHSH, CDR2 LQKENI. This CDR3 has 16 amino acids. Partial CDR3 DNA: TGTGCCAGCTCACCACGTCTACAGGGCCACAATCAGCCG. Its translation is CASSPRLQGHNQP. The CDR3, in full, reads CASSPRLQGHNQPQYF.

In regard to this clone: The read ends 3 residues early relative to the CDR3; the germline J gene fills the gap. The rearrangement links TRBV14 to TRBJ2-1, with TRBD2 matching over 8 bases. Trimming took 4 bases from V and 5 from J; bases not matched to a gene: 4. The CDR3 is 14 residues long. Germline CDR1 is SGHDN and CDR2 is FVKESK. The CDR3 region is CASSPRLANNEQFF. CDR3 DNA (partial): TGTGCCAGCAGCCCCCGACTAGCGAACAATGAG. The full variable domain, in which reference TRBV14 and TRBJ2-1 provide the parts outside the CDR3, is EAGVTQFPSHSVIEKGQTVTLRCDPISGHDNLYWYRRVMGKEIKFLLHFVKESKQDESGMPNNRFLAERTGGTYSTLKVQPAELEDSGVYFCASSPRLANNEQFFGPGTRLTVL.

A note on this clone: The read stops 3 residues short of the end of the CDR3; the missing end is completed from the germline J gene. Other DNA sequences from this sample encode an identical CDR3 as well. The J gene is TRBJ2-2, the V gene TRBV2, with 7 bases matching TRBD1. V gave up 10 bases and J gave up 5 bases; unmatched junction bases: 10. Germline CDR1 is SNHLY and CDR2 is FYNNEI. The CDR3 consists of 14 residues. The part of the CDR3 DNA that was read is TGTGCCACAGTAGGACAGGCTGGGACCGGGGAG. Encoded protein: CATVGQAGTGE. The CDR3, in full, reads CATVGQAGTGELFF.

The DNA read from the CDR3 is TGTGCCAGCAGCTTAGTGGGTCTAGCGGGGGCCCAAGAGACC. Translation: CASSLVGLAGAQET. The full CDR3 is CASSLVGLAGAQETQYF. The chain recombines TRBV13 with TRBJ2-5, with TRBD2 matching over 10 bases. The read halts 3 residues ahead of the CDR3 end, with the missing end drawn from the germline J gene. CDR3 length equals 17 residues. Germline CDR1 reads PRHDT; CDR2 reads FYEKMQ (reference sequence). The ends lost 1 base at V and 1 base at J; junction bases unmatched: 6.

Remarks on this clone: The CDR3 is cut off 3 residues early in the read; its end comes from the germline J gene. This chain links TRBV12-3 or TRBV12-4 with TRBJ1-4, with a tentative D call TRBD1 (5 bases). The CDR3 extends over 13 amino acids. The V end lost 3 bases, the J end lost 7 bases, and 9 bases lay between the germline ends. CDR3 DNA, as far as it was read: TGTGCCAGCAGTTTCGCAGGGAGTGAAAAA. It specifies CASSFAGSEK. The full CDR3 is CASSFAGSEKLFF.

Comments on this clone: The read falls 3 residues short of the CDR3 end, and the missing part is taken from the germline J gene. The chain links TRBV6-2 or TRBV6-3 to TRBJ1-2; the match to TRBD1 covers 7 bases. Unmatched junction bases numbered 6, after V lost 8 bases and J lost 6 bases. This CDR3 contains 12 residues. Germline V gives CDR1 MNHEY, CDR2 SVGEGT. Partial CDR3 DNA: TGTGCCAGCCGGGAGACAGGGAATGGC. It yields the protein CASRETGNG. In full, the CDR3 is CASRETGNGYTF.

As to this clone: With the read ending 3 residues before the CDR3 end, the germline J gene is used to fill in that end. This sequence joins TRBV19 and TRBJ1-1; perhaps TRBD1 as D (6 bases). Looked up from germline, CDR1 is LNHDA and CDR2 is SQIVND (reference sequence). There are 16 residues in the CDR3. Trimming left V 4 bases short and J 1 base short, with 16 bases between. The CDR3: CASSTRGGRANTEAFF. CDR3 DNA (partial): TGTGCCAGTAGTACAAGGGGGGGCAGGGCGAACACTGAA.

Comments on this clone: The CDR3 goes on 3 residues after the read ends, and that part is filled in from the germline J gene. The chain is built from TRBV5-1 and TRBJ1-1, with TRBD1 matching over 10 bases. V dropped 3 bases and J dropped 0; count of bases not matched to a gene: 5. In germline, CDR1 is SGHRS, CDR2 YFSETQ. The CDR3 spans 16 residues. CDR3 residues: CASSWRTGGMNTEAFF. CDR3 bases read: TGCGCCAGCAGCTGGAGGACAGGGGGAATGAACACTGAA.

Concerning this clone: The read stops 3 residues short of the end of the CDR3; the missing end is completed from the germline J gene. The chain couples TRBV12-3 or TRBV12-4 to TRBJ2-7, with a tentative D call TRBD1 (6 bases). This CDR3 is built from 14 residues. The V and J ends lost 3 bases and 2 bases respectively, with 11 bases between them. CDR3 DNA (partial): TGTGCCAGCAGTTTTGGACAGCTACCCTACGAG. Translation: CASSFGQLPYE. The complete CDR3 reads CASSFGQLPYEQYF.

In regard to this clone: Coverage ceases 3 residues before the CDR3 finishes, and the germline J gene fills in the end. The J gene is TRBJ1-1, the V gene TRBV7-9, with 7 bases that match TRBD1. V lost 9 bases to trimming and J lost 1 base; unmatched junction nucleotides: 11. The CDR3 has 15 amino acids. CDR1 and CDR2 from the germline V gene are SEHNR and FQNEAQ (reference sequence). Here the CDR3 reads CASIRTGGRNTEAFF. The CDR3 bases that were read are TGTGCCAGTATAAGGACAGGAGGTCGGAACACTGAA.

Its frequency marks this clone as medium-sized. The CDR3 loop is CASNPTSGTDTQYF. The DNA read from the CDR3 is TGTGCCAGCAACCCGACTAGCGGCACAGATACG. This chain links TRBV7-2 with TRBJ2-3; 8 nucleotides match TRBD2. The CDR3 end falls 3 residues outside the read, so it is completed with the germline J gene. Germline trimming cut 7 bases from V and 1 base from J; bases unmatched to any gene: 4. This CDR3 spans 14 amino acids. Germline V gene lookup returns CDR1 SGHTA and CDR2 FQGNSA.

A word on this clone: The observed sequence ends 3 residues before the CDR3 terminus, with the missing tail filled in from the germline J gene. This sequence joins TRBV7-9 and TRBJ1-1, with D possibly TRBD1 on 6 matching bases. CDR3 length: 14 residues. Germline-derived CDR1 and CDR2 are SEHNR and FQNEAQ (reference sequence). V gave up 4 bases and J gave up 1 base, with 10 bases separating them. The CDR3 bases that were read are TGTGCCAGCAGCTCAGGGACATCGAACACTGAA. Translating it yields CASSSGTSNTE. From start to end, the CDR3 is CASSSGTSNTEAFF.

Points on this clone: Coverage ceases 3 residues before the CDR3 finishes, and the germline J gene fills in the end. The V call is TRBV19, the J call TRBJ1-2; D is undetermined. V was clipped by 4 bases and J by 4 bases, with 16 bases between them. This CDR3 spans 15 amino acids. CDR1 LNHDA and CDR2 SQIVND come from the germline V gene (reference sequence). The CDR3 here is CASSTQVRIPYGYTF. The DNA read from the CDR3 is TGTGCCAGTAGTACCCAGGTCAGGATCCCCTATGGC.

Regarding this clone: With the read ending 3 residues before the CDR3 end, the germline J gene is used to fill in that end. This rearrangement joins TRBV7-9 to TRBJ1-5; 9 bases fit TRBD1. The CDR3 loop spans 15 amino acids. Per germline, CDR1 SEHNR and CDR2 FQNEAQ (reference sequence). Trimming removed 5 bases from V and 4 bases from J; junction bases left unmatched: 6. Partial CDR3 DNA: TGTGCCAGCAGCGCAACCGGGACAGGGAATCAGCCC. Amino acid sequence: CASSATGTGNQP. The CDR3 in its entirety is CASSATGTGNQPQHF.

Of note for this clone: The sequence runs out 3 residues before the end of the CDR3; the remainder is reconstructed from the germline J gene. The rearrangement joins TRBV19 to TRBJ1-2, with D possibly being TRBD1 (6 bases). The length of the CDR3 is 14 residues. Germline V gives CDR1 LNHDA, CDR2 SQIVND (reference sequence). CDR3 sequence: CASSPAVGAGAYTF. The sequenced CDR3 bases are TGTGCCAGTAGTCCAGCGGTGGGGGCGGGGGCA.

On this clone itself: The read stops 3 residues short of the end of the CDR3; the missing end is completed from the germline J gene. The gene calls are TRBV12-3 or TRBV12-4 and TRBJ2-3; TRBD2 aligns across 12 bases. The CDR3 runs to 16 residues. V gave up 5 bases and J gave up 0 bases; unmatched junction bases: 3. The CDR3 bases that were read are TGTGCCAGCAGTCCCGGACTAGCGGGAAGCACAGATACG. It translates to CASSPGLAGSTDT. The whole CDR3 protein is CASSPGLAGSTDTQYF.

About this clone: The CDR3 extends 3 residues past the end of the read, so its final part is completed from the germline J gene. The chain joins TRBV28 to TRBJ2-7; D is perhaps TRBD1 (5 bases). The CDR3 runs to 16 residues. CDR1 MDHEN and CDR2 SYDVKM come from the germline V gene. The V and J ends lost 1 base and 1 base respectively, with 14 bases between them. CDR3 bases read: TGTGCCAGCAGTTTATACGCCACAGGACGGTCCTACGAG. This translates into CASSLYATGRSYE. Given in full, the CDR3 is CASSLYATGRSYEQYF.

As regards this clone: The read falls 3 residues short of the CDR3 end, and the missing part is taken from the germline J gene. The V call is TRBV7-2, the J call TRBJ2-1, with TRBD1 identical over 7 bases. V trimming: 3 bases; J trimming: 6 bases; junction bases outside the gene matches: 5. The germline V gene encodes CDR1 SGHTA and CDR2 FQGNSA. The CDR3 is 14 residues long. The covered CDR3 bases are TGTGCCAGCAGCTTTCGCGACAGGGCCAATGAG. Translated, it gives CASSFRDRANE. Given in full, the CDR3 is CASSFRDRANEQFF.

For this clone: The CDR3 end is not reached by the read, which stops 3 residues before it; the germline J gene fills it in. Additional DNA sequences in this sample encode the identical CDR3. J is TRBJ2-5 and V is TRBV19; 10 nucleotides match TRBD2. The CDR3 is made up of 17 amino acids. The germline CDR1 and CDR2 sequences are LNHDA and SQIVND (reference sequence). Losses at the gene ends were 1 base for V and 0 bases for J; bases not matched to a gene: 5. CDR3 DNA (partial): TGTGCCAGTAGTATAGGTCTTACTAGCGGGAACCAAGAGACC. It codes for CASSIGLTSGNQET. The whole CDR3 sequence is CASSIGLTSGNQETQYF. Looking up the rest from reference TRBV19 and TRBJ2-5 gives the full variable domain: DGGITQSPKYLFRKEGQNVTLSCEQNLNHDAMYWYRQDPGQGLRLIYYSQIVNDFQKGDIAEGYSVSREKKESFPLTVTSAQKNPTAFYLCASSIGLTSGNQETQYFGPGTRLLVL.

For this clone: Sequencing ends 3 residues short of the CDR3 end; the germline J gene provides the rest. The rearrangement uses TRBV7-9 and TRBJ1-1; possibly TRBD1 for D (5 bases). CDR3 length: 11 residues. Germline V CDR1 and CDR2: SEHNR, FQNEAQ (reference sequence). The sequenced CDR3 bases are TGTGCCAGCAGCCAGACAGCAGAA. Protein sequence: CASSQTAE. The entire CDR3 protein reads CASSQTAEAFF.

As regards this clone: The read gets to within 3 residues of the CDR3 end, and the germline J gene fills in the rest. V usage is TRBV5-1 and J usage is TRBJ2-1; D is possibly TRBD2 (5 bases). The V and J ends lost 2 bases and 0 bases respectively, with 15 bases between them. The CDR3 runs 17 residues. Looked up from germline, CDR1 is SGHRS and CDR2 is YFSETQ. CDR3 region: CASSFLPAADSYNEQFF. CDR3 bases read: TGCGCCAGCAGCTTCCTTCCAGCGGCCGACTCCTACAATGAG.